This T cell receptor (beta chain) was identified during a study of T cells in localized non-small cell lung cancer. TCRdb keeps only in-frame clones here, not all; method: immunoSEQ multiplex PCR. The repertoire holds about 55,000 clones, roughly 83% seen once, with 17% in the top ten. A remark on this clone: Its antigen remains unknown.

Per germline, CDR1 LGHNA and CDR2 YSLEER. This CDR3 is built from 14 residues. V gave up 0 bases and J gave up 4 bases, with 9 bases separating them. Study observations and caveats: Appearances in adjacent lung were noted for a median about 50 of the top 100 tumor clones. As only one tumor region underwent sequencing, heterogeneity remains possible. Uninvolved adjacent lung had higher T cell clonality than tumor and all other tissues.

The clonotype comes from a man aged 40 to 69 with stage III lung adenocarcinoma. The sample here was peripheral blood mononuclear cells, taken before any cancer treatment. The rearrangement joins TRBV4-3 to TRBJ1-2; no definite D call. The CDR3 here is CASSQDSTFYGYTF. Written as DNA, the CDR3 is TGCGCCAGCAGCCAAGATTCGACGTTCTATGGCTACACCTTC.